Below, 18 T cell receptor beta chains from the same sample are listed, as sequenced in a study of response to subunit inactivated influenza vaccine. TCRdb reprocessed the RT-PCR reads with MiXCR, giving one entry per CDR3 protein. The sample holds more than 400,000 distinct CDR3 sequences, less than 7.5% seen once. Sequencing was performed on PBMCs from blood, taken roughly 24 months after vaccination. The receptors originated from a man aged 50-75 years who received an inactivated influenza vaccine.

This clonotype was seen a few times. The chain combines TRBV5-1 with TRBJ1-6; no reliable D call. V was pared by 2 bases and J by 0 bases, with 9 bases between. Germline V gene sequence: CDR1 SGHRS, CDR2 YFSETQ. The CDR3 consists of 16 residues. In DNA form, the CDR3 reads TGCGCCAGCAGCTTTACGGCAAGCTCCTATAATTCACCCCTCCACTTT. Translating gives CASSFTASSYNSPLHF.

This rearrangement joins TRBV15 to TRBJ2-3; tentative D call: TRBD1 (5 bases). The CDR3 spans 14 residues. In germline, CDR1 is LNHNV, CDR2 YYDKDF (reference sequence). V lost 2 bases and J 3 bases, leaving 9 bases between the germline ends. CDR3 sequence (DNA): TGTGCCACCAGCAGATACCGACAGACAGATACGCAGTATTTT. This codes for CATSRYRQTDTQYF.

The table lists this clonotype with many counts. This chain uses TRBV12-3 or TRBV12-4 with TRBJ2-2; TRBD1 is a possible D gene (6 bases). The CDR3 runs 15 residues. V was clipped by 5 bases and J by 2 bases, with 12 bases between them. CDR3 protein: CASSRQVPNTGELFF. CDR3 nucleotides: TGTGCCAGCAGTCGACAGGTGCCAAACACCGGGGAGCTGTTTTTT.

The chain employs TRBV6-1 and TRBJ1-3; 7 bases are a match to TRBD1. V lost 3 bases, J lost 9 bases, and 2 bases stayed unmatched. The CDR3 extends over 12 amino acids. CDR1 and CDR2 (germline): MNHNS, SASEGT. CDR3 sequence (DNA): TGTGCCAGCAGTGACCGGACAGGCACCATATATTTT. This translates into CASSDRTGTIYF.

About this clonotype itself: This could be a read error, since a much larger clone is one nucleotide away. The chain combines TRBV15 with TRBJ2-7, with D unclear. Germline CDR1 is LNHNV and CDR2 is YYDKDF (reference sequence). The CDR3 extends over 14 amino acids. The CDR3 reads CATSRDVAAFEQHF. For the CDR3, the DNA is TGTGCCACCAGCAGAGATGTGGCGGCCTTCGAGCAGCACTTC.

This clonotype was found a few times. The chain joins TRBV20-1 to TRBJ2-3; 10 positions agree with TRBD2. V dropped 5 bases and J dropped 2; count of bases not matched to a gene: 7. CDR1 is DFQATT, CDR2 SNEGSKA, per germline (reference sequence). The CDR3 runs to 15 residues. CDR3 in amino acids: CSAGSLAGATDTQYF. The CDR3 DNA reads TGCAGTGCTGGATCGCTAGCGGGAGCCACAGATACGCAGTATTTT.

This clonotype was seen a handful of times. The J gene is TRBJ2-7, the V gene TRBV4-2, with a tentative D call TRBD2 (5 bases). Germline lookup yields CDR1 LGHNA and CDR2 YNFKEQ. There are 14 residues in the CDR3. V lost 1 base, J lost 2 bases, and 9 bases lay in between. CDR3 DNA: TGTGCCAGCAGCCAAGGACTCGGGACCTACGAGCAGTACTTC. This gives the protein CASSQGLGTYEQYF.

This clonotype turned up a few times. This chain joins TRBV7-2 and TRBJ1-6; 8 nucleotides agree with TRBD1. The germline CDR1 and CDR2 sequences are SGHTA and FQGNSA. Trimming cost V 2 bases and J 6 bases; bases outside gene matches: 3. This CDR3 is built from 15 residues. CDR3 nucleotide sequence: TGTGCCAGCAGCTTACTACAGGGGGGTAATTCACCCCTCCACTTT. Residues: CASSLLQGGNSPLHF. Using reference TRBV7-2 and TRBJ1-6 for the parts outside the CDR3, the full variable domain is GAGVSQSPSNKVTEKGKDVELRCDPISGHTALYWYRQSLGQGLEFLIYFQGNSAPDKSGLPSDRFSAERTGGSVSTLTIQRTQQEDSAVYLCASSLLQGGNSPLHFGNGTRLTVT.

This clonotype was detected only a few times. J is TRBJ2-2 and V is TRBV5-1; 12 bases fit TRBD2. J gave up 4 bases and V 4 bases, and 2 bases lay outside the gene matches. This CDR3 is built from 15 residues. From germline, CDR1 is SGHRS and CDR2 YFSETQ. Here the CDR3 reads CASSMTSGGTGELFF. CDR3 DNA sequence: TGCGCCAGCAGCATGACTAGCGGGGGCACCGGGGAGCTGTTTTTT.

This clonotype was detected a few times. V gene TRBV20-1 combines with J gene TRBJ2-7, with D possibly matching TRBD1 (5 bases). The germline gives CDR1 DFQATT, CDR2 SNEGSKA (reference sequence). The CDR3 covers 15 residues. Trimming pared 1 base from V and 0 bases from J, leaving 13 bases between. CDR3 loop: CSARVAGLPSYEQYF. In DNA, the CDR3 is TGCAGTGCTAGAGTGGCAGGGCTGCCCTCCTACGAGCAGTACTTC.

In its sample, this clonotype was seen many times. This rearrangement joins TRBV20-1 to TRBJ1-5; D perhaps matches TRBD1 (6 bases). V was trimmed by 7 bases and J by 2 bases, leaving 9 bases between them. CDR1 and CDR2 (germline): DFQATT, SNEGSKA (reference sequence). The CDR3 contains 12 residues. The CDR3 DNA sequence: TGCAGTGTAAGGACAGGCAATCAGCCCCAGCATTTT. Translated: CSVRTGNQPQHF.

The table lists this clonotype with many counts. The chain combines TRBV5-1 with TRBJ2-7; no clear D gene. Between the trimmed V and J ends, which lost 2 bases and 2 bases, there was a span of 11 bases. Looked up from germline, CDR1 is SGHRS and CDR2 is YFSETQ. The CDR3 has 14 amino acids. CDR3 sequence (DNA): TGCGCCAGCAGCTTCGCAGGTCTCCCCTACGAGCAGTACTTC. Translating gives CASSFAGLPYEQYF.

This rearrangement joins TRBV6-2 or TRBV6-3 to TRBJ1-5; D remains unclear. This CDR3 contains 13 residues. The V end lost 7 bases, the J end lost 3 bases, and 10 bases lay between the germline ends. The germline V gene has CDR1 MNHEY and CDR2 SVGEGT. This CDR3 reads CASKDRLNQPQHF. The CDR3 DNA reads TGTGCCAGCAAGGACCGACTCAATCAGCCCCAGCATTTT.

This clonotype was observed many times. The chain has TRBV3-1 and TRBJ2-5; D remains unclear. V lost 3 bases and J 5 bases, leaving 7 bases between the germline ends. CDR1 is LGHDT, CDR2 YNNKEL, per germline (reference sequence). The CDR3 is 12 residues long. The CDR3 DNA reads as TGTGCCAGCAGCCAGGGTTGGGAGACCCAGTACTTC. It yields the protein CASSQGWETQYF.

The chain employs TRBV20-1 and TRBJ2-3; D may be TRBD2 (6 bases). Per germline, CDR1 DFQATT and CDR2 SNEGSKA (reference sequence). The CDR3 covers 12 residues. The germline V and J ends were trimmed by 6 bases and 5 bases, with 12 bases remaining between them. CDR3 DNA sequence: TGCAGTGCCCGCCGGGGGATAGATACGCAGTATTTT. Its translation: CSARRGIDTQYF.

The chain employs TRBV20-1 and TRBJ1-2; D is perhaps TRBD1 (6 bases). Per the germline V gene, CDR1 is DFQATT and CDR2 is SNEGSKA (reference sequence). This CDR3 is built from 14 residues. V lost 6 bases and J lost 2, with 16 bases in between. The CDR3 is CSALGGRNNYGYTF. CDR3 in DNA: TGCAGTGCCCTCGGGGGGCGGAACAACTATGGCTACACCTTC.

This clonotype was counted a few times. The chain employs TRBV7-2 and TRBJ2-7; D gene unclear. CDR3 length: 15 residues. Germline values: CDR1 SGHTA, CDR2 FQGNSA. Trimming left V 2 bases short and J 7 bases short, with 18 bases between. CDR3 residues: CASSLLVQSRSEQYF. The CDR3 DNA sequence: TGTGCCAGCAGCTTATTGGTTCAATCTCGAAGTGAGCAGTACTTC.

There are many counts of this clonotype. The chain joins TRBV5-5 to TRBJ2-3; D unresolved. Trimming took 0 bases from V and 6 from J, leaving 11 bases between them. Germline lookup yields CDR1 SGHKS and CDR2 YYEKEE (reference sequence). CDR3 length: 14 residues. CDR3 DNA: TGTGCCAGCAGCTTGGAACGGATTTCGGATACGCAGTATTTT. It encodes CASSLERISDTQYF.